This TCR beta chain was found in a study of early T cells in non-severe SARS-CoV-2 infection. Study details: Chains were not paired, and sequencing was done on bulk RNA from unsorted whole blood. General study findings and limits: Matches to VDJdb favored anti-spike CD8 responses and missed private and CD4 specificities.

Unique molecular identifiers were attached to individual cDNA molecules. TCRdb ran MiXCR on the 5' RACE reads and lists one entry per CDR3 protein. The top ten clones hold over 1% of a sample with over 55,000 distinct CDR3 sequences, almost 9.5% of them seen once. Trimming left V 3 bases short and J 6 bases short, with 9 bases between. The germline gives CDR1 SGHNT, CDR2 YYREEE (reference sequence). The CDR3 is 12 residues long. As concerns this clonotype: Antigen: not known.

The receptor comes from an adult who was a healthcare worker with PCR-confirmed SARS-CoV-2 infection or an uninfected control (not recorded which). Sequenced material: whole blood. The rearrangement joins TRBV5-4 to TRBJ1-1; D uncertain. The DNA of the CDR3 is TGTGCCAGCAGCTCCACAGCGGCTGAAGCTTTCTTT. Translation gives CASSSTAAEAFF.